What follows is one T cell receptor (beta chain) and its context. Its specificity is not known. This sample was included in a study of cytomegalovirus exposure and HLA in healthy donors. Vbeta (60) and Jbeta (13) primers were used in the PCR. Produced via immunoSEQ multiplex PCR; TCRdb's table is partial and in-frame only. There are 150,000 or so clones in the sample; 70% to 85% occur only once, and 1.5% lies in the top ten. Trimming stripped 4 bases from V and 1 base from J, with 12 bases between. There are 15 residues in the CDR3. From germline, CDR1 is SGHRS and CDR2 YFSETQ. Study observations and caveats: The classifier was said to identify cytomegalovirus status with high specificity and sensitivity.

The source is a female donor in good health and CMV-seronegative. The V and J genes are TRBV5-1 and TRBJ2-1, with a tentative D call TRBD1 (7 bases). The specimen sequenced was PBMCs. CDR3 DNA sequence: TGCGCCAGCAGCCTCCAGGGGGGATCCTACAATGAGCAGTTCTTC. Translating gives CASSLQGGSYNEQFF.